Below are 23 T cell receptor beta chains sequenced from a single sample in a study of blood T cell repertoires in COVID-19. Some clones are missing from TCRdb's copy, which holds only in-frame ones; the method was immunoSEQ multiplex PCR. The sample has a few hundred thousand clones, 75% to 90% seen once; the top ten hold 3% to 4.5%. Sequences were obtained from peripheral blood. The receptor set was obtained from a woman between 35 and 50 years old with acute or convalescent COVID-19.

The chain is built from TRBV19 and TRBJ2-5; the D gene is possibly TRBD2 (6 bases). V was shortened by 6 bases and J by 5 bases, with 13 bases between the two germline ends. The length of the CDR3 is 13 residues. Germline V gene data show CDR1 as LNHDA and CDR2 as SQIVND (reference sequence). The CDR3 coding sequence is TGTGCCAGTAGCGGACTAATGTTGGAGACCCAGTACTTC. This codes for CASSGLMLETQYF. Based on the CDR3 plus reference TRBV19 and TRBJ2-5, the full variable domain is DGGITQSPKYLFRKEGQNVTLSCEQNLNHDAMYWYRQDPGQGLRLIYYSQIVNDFQKGDIAEGYSVSREKKESFPLTVTSAQKNPTAFYLCASSGLMLETQYFGPGTRLLVL.

The chain has TRBV14 and TRBJ1-1; maybe TRBD1 (5 bases). The germline V gene has CDR1 SGHDN and CDR2 FVKESK. V dropped 4 bases and J dropped 6 bases, with 15 bases sitting between them. The CDR3 is made up of 14 amino acids. The CDR3 nucleotides are TGTGCCAGCAGCCCGCCGGGGAGGGGAGCTGAAGCTTTCTTT. Protein: CASSPPGRGAEAFF.

The CDR3 nucleotides read TGTGCCAGCAGCCCCCGGGATGGGGGCTACACCTTC. This encodes CASSPRDGGYTF. The chain employs TRBV6-5 and TRBJ1-2, with D uncertain. The CDR3 runs 12 residues. V gave up 6 bases and J gave up 8 bases, with 13 bases separating them. Looked up from germline, CDR1 is MNHEY and CDR2 is SVGAGI.

The gene calls are TRBV29-1 and TRBJ2-7; D is possibly TRBD1 (6 bases). V shed 4 bases and J shed 5 bases, with 12 bases lying between them. CDR1 and CDR2 (germline): SQVTM, ANQGSEA. The CDR3 sequence is 12 residues long. The CDR3 nucleotides are TGCAGCGTTGTGGCCAGGGGCAACGAGCAGTACGTC. It encodes CSVVARGNEQYV.

The V call is TRBV5-1, the J call TRBJ1-4; TRBD1 matches 9 bases. V shed 4 bases, J shed 8 bases, and the junction held 9 bases outside the gene matches. Germline V gives CDR1 SGHRS, CDR2 YFSETQ. The CDR3 contains 15 residues. CDR3 in DNA: TGCGCCAGCAGCCCGGCCGGGACAGGGTACGAAAAACTGTTTTTT. Its protein product is CASSPAGTGYEKLFF.

This clone was counted a single time. V gene TRBV4-1 combines with J gene TRBJ1-1; 11 bases are a match to TRBD1. V lost 1 base and J lost 10; bases outside the gene matches: 14. The CDR3 is 17 residues long. Germline-derived CDR1 and CDR2 are MGHRA and YSYEKL. In nucleotides, the CDR3 is TGCGCCAGCAGCCAAGGAAGGGCAGGACAGGGGGCTTTGGGAGCTTTCTTT. This codes for CASSQGRAGQGALGAFF.

The chain has TRBV10-3 and TRBJ2-5, with 12 bases lining up with TRBD1. Looked up from germline, CDR1 is ENHRY and CDR2 is SYGVKD. Trimming took 9 bases from V and 7 from J; bases not matched to a gene: 12. The CDR3 is 15 residues long. CDR3 bases: TGTGCCATAACCCCGGGACAGGGGGCTAAGGGGACCCAGTACTTC. Translated, it gives CAITPGQGAKGTQYF.

The chain carries TRBV7-6 and TRBJ2-5, with 9 bases fitting TRBD1. J lost 2 bases, V lost 3 bases, and 10 bases had no gene match. Germline V gene lookup returns CDR1 SGHVS and CDR2 FNYEAQ. This CDR3 is built from 17 residues. The CDR3 DNA follows: TGTGCCAGCAGCTTCCCCTTACAGGGGGCCCCGCAAGAGACCCAGTACTTC. It encodes CASSFPLQGAPQETQYF.

The V gene is TRBV6-1, the J gene TRBJ1-1, with a possible D match to TRBD1 (6 bases). Germline CDR1 reads MNHNS; CDR2 reads SASEGT. This CDR3 is built from 15 residues. V lost 2 bases and J 0 bases, leaving 10 bases between the germline ends. Written as DNA, the CDR3 is TGTGCCAGCAGTGAAATAACAGGGATGAACACTGAAGCTTTCTTT. It encodes CASSEITGMNTEAFF.

The chain carries TRBV19 and TRBJ1-1; possible D gene TRBD1, 6 bases. V was pared by 10 bases and J by 5 bases, with 20 bases between. The CDR3 contains 14 residues. CDR1 is LNHDA and CDR2 is SQIVND in the germline V gene (reference sequence). The CDR3 region has the DNA TGTGCCACCGACTCATCCACAGGGTGGACTGAAGCTTTCTTT. Amino acid sequence: CATDSSTGWTEAFF. The variable domain in full, with the rest retrieved from reference TRBV19 and TRBJ1-1, is DGGITQSPKYLFRKEGQNVTLSCEQNLNHDAMYWYRQDPGQGLRLIYYSQIVNDFQKGDIAEGYSVSREKKESFPLTVTSAQKNPTAFYLCATDSSTGWTEAFFGQGTRLTVV.

The genes are TRBV20-1 and TRBJ1-1; 7 bases fit TRBD1. The junction had 11 bases not matched to a gene; V was cut back by 3 bases and J by 1 base. Germline V lookup: CDR1 DFQATT, CDR2 SNEGSKA (reference sequence). This CDR3 has 16 residues. CDR3 sequence: CSASLGGGTTNTEAFF. The CDR3 DNA reads as TGCAGTGCTAGTTTAGGGGGCGGCACGACGAACACTGAAGCTTTCTTT.

This chain links TRBV6-1 with TRBJ1-2; 8 bases map to TRBD1. Germline-derived CDR1 and CDR2 are MNHNS and SASEGT. This CDR3 comprises 15 residues. J gave up 8 bases and V 2 bases, and 10 bases lay outside the gene matches. CDR3 nucleotide sequence: TGTGCCAGCAGTGAACGGGACAGGCCCTCTGGAGGCTACACCTTC. It translates to CASSERDRPSGGYTF.

This chain uses TRBV19 with TRBJ1-3, with D perhaps TRBD1 (5 bases). Deletions cut 7 bases from V and 7 bases from J, with 17 bases between. CDR1 is LNHDA and CDR2 is SQIVND in the germline V gene (reference sequence). The CDR3 runs to 14 residues. CDR3 sequence (DNA): TGTGCCAGTAACCCGCGGGGCGGACGCAACACCATATATTTT. Its translation: CASNPRGGRNTIYF.

The chain combines TRBV7-5 with TRBJ2-3; the tabulated D call, TRBD2, remains unverified against the DNA. TRBV7-5 is flagged as a pseudogene. The CDR3 consists of 15 residues. CDR3: CARSSTSGGSDTQYF. The CDR3 DNA is TGTGCCAGAAGCTCCACGAGCGGGGGCTCAGATACGCAGTATTTT.

The rearrangement links TRBV10-2 to TRBJ1-5, with TRBD1 matching 7 bases. This CDR3 contains 16 residues. The J segment lost 0 bases and the V segment lost 11 bases, leaving 13 bases of the junction unmatched. Germline V CDR1 and CDR2: WSHSY, SAAADI. The CDR3 DNA follows: TGCGCCGGCTCCCAGGGGGGCGTTTATAGCAATCAGCCCCAGCATTTT. Translating gives CAGSQGGVYSNQPQHF.

The chain joins TRBV15 to TRBJ1-2; possible D gene TRBD1, 6 bases. V dropped 6 bases and J dropped 5 bases, with 13 bases sitting between them. This CDR3 spans 13 amino acids. Germline lookup yields CDR1 LNHNV and CDR2 YYDKDF (reference sequence). CDR3 loop: CATSGGGGYGYTF. The CDR3 DNA is TGTGCCACCAGTGGAGGGGGGGGTTATGGCTACACCTTC.

The J gene is TRBJ1-1, the V gene TRBV15, with a possible D match to TRBD1 (5 bases). Germline V gene data show CDR1 as LNHNV and CDR2 as YYDKDF (reference sequence). Trimming cost V 4 bases and J 4 bases, with 13 bases left between them. The CDR3 spans 14 residues. This CDR3 is CATSIPGLSTEAFF. The DNA of the CDR3 is TGTGCCACCAGCATTCCAGGGCTTAGCACTGAAGCTTTCTTT.

The gene calls are TRBV15 and TRBJ1-1; the match to TRBD1 covers 7 bases. Germline-derived CDR1 and CDR2 are LNHNV and YYDKDF (reference sequence). The J segment lost 0 bases and the V segment lost 5 bases, leaving 6 bases of the junction unmatched. This CDR3 region has 15 residues. CDR3 region: CATSPRTGMNTEAFF. The CDR3 coding sequence is TGTGCCACCAGCCCCAGGACAGGAATGAACACTGAAGCTTTCTTT. Full variable domain (rest looked up from reference TRBV15 and TRBJ1-1): DAMVIQNPRYQVTQFGKPVTLSCSQTLNHNVMYWYQQKSSQAPKLLFHYYDKDFNNEADTPDNFQSRRPNTSFCFLDIRSPGLGDTAMYLCATSPRTGMNTEAFFGQGTRLTVV.

V usage is TRBV9 and J usage is TRBJ2-3; 12 bases fit TRBD2. Unmatched junction bases numbered 8, after V lost 0 bases and J lost 0 bases. The CDR3 consists of 19 residues. Germline CDR1 and CDR2: SGDLS and YYNGEE. The CDR3 loop reads CASSVGKTSGGLSTDTQYF. In DNA, the CDR3 is TGTGCCAGCAGCGTAGGGAAGACTAGCGGGGGCCTTAGCACAGATACGCAGTATTTT.

J is TRBJ2-5 and V is TRBV4-1; 9 nucleotides align to TRBD2. The CDR3 loop spans 16 amino acids. J was trimmed by 1 base and V by 3 bases; bases with no gene match: 6. CDR1 is MGHRA, CDR2 YSYEKL, per germline. The chain's CDR3 is CASSQGIAGAQETQYF. CDR3 nucleotides: TGCGCCAGCAGCCAGGGGATAGCGGGGGCCCAAGAGACCCAGTACTTC.

The chain joins TRBV2 to TRBJ1-4; D not resolved. V was clipped by 4 bases and J by 7 bases, with 13 bases between them. Germline V CDR1 and CDR2: SNHLY, FYNNEI. This CDR3 has 14 amino acids. CDR3 amino acids: CASSGRGYGEKLFF. The CDR3 DNA follows: TGTGCCAGCAGTGGACGGGGTTATGGTGAAAAACTGTTTTTT.

This chain joins TRBV7-6 and TRBJ2-3, with D perhaps TRBD2 (7 bases). Germline assignment: CDR1 SGHVS and CDR2 FNYEAQ. The CDR3 has 15 amino acids. Trimming removed 5 bases from V and 4 bases from J, with 16 bases in between. Written as DNA, the CDR3 is TGTGCCAGCAGCGTAGTACCGGGGGGCTCAGATACGCAGTATTTT. Translation gives CASSVVPGGSDTQYF.

This chain uses TRBV27 with TRBJ2-5; 9 nucleotides align to TRBD1. Germline V gene sequence: CDR1 MNHEY, CDR2 SMNVEV (reference sequence). V trimming: 6 bases; J trimming: 5 bases; junction bases outside the gene matches: 10. The CDR3 runs to 15 residues. The CDR3 protein is CASRNTGQGGETQYF. As DNA, the CDR3 is TGTGCCAGCAGAAATACGGGACAGGGAGGGGAGACCCAGTACTTC.